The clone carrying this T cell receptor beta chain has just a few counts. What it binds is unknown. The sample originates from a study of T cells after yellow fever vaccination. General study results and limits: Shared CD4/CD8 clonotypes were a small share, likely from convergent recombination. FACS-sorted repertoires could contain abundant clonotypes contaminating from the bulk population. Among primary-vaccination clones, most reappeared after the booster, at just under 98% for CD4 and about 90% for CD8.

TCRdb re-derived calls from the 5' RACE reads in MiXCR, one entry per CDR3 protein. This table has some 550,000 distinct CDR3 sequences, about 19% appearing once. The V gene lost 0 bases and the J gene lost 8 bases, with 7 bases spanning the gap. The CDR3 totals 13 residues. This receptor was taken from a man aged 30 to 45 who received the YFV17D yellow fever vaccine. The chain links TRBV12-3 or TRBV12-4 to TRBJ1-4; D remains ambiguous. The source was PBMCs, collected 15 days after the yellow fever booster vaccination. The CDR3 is CASSLAAAEKLFF. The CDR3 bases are TGTGCCAGCAGTTTAGCAGCCGCGGAAAAACTGTTTTTT.